This T cell receptor (beta chain) was sequenced in a study of blood T cell repertoires in COVID-19 (dated by TCRdb to the early 2020s). Background for the entire study: Samples covering the acute and convalescent phases of COVID-19 were provided by collaborators in the United States, Italy and Spain. The prospective study material was composed of cDNA or gDNA derived from T cells, B-cell-depleted T cells, or PBMCs. The dataset comprised deeply sampled blood TCRbeta repertoires from subjects exposed to, actively infected with, or recovered from COVID-19. The repertoires were made available in a free public database intended to serve as a resource for research on the immune response to SARS-CoV-2. Samples were obtained from the ongoing ImmuneRACE study (first 160 participants) and from over 1,000 subjects provided by 6 global collaborators. Sample metadata almost always included a de-identified subject ID, COVID-19 status, age in years and sex. Where HLA class I and class II types were available, the types were taken from metadata supplied by the sample provider, not from assay-based typing.

CDR1 and CDR2 (SNHLY, FYNNEI) derive from the germline V gene. The CDR3 starts with the cysteine, ends with the phenylalanine, and has 14 residues. The only DNA kept is the CDR3, 42 bases in frame from the first base. Clipping removes 6 bases from V and 5 bases from J, with 6 as the unmatched junction base count. The paper's findings and limits, for the study overall: The quantity of clinical and demographic metadata differed by source and by participant and was supplied without curation.

Participants in the prospective study were aged 18 to 89 years, lived in approximately 26 United States geographic areas, and enrolled through a virtual design. In the prospective study, participants were assigned to cohorts based on the clinical history participants reported in a screening survey and a study questionnaire. For ImmuneRACE Cohort 3, a participant was defined as recovered based on two consecutive negative NP/OP PCR tests, clearance by a healthcare professional, or resolution of symptoms. In the prospective study, whole blood, serum and a nasopharyngeal or oropharyngeal swab were collected from each participant by mobile phlebotomists. Participants in the prospective study had the option to provide additional blood draws and questionnaires over an approximately 2-month period. Prospective study blood samples were shipped either frozen or at room temperature before DNA extraction.

About this clone: Its antigen is not yet known. The input lacks base qualities; no much larger clone sits a single base away.

TCRbeta CDR3 regions were amplified from genomic DNA using the immunoSEQ Assay, a bias-controlled multiplex PCR. As for the authors' bioinformatics: Within the assay, amplification of reference gene primers was used to estimate how many nucleated cells each sample contained. To quantify the absolute abundance of each unique TCRbeta CDR3 rearrangement, sequence reads were collapsed and filtered. Productive Simpson clonality was computed per sample as the square root of Simpson's diversity index over productive rearrangements. TCRdb limited this immuneACCESS table to in-frame rearrangements with V and J called. A share of clones is missing; checked studies link under half to unresolved V genes, and the rest is unexplained. The D gene and trimming were derived from the DNA, and the V and J assignments and clone size from that table. The sample has a few hundred thousand clones on record, roughly 91% of them singletons. The ten largest make up around 10% of the sample.

Sequenced material: PBMCs or T cells enriched from blood (not recorded which). This TCR derives from a man in his forties who had recovered from COVID-19. Rearrangement joined TRBV2 to TRBJ1-5, with 8 central nucleotides matching TRBD1. CDR3 region: CASSGGQGYQPQHF. The nucleotides are TGTGCCAGCAGCGGCGGACAGGGTTATCAGCCCCAGCATTTT.